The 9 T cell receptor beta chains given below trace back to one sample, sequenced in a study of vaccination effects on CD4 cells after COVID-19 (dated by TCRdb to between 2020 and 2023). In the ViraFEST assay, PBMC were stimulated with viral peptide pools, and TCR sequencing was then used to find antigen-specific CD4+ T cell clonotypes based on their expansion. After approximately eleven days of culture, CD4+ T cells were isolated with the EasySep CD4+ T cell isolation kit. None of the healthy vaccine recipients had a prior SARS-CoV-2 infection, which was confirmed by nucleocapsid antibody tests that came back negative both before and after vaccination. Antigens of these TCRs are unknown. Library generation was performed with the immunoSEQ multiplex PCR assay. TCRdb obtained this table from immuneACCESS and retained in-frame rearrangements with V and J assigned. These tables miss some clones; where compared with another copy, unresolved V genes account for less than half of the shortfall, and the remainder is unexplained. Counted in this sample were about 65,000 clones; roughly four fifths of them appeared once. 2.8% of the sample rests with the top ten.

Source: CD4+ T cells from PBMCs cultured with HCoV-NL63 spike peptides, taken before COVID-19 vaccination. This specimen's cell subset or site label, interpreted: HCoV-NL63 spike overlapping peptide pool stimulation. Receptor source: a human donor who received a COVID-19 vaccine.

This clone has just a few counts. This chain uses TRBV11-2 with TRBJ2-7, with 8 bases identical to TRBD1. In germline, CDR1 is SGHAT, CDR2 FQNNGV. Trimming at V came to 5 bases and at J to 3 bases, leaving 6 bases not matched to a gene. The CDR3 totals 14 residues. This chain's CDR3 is CASSQLGQDYEQYV. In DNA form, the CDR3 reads TGTGCCAGCAGCCAGTTGGGACAGGACTACGAGCAGTACGTC.

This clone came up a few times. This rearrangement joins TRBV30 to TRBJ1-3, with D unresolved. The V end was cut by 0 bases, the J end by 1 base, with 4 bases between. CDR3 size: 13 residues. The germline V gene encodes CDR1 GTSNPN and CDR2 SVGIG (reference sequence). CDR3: CAWSVQSGNTIYF. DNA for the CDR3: TGTGCCTGGAGTGTACAGTCTGGAAACACCATATATTTT.

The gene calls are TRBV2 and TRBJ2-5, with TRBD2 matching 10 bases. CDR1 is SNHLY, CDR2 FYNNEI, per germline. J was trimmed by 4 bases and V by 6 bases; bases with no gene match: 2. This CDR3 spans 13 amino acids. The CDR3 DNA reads TGTGCCAGCAGGAGCGGGGGGGCAGAGACCCAGTACTTC. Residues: CASRSGGAETQYF.

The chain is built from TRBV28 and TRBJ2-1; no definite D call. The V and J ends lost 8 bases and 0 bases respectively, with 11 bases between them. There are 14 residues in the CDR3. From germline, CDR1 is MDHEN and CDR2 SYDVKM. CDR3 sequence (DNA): TGTGCCAGCGTGCGCGGAAGCTCCTACAATGAGCAGTTCTTC. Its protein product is CASVRGSSYNEQFF. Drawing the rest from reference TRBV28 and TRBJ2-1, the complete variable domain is DVKVTQSSRYLVKRTGEKVFLECVQDMDHENMFWYRQDPGLGLRLIYFSYDVKMKEKGDIPEGYSVSREKKERFSLILESASTNQTSMYLCASVRGSSYNEQFFGPGTRLTVL.

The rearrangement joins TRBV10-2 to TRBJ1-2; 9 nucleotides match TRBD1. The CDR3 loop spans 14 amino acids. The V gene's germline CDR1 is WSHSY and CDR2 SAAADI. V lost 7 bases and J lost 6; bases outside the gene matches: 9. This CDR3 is CASNRGQGIDGYTF. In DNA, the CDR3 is TGCGCCAGCAATCGAGGACAGGGGATAGATGGCTACACCTTC.

The CDR3 sequence: CASSLGTDNEQFF. CDR3 coding DNA: TGCGCCAGCAGCTTGGGAACGGACAATGAGCAGTTCTTC. This chain connects TRBV5-1 to TRBJ2-1; D gene ambiguous. The germline gives CDR1 SGHRS, CDR2 YFSETQ. The CDR3 totals 13 residues. V was cut by 0 bases and J by 5 bases, with 6 bases left in between.

CDR3 protein: CASSFQSGGPEQYV. CDR3 DNA sequence: TGTGCCAGCAGCTTTCAAAGCGGGGGCCCCGAGCAGTACGTC. The chain recombines TRBV5-6 with TRBJ2-7; 8 positions match TRBD2. The CDR3 sequence is 14 residues long. The trim removed 2 bases at V and 6 bases at J, leaving 7 bases unmatched. Germline V CDR1 and CDR2: SGHDT, YYEEEE.

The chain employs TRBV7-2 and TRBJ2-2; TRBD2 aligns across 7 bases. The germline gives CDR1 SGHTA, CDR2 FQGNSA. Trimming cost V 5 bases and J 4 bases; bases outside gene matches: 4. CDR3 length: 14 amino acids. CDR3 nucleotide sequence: TGTGCCAGCAGCACCGGACTAGTCACCGGGGAGCTGTTTTTT. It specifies CASSTGLVTGELFF.

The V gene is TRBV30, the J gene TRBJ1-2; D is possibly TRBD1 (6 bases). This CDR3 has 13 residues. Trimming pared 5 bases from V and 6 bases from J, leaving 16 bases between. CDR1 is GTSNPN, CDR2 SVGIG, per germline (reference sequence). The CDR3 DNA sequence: TGTGCCTGGCAAACAGGGTTTAGGGATGGCTACACCTTC. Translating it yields CAWQTGFRDGYTF.